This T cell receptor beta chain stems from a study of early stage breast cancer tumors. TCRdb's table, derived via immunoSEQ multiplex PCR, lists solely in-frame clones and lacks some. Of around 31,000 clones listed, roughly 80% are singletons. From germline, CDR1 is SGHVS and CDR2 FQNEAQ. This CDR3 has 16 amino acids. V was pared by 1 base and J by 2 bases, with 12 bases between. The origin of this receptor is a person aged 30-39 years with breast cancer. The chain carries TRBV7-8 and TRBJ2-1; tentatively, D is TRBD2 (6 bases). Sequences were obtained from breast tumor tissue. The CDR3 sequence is CASSLVGGATYNEQFF. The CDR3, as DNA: TGTGCCAGCAGCTTAGTCGGCGGGGCAACCTACAATGAGCAGTTCTTC.